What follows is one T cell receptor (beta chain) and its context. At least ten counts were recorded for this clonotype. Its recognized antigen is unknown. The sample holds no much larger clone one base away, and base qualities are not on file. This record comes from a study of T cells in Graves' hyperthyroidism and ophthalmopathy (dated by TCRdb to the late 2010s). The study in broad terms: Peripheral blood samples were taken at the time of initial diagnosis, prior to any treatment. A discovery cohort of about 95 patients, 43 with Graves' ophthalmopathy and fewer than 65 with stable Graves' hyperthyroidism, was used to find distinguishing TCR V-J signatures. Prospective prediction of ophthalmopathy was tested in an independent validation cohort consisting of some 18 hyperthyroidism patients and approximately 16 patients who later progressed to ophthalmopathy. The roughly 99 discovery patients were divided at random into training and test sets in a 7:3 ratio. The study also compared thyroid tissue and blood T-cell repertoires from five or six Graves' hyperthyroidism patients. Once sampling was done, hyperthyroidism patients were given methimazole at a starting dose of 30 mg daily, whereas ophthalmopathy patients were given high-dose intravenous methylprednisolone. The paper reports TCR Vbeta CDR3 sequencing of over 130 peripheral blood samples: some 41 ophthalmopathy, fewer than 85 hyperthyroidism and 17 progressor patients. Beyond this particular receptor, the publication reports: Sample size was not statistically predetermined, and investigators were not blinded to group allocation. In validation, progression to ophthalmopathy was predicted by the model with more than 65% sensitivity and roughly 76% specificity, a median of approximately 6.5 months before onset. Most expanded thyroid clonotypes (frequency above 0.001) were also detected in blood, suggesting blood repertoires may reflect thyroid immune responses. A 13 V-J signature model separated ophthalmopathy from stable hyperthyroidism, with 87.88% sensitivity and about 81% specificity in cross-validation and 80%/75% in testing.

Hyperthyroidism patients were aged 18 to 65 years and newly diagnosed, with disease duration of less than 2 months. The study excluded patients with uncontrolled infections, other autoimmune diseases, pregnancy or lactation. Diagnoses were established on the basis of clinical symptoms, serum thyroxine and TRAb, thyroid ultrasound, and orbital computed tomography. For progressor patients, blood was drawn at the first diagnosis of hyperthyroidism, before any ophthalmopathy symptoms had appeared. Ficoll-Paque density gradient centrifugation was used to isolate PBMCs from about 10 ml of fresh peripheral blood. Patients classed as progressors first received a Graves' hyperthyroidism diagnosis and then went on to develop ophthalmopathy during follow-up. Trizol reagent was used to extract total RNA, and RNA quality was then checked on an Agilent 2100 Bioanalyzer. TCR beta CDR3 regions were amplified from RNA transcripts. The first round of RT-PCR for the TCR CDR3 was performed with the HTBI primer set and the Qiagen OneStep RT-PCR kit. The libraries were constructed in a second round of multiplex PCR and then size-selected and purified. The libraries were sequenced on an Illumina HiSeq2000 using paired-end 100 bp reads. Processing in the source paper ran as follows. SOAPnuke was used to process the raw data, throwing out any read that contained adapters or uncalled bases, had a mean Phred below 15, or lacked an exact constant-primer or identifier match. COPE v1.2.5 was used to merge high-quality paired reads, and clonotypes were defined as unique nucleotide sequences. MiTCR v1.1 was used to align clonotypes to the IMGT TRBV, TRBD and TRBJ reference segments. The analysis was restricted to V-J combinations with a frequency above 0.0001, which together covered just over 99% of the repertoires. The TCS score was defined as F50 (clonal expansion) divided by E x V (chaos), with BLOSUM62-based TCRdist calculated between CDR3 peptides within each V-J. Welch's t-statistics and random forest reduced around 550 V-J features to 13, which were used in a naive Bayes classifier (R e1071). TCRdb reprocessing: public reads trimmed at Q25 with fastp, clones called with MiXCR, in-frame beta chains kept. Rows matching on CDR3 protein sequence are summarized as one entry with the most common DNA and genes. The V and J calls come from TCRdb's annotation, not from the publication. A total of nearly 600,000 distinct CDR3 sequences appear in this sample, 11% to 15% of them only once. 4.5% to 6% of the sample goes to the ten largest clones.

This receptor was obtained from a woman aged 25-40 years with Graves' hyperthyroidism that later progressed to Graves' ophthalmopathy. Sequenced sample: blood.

The CDR3 region: CASSPQGLNSPLHF. The DNA is TGTGCCAGCAGCCCACAGGGGCTTAATTCACCCCTCCACTTT. Recombination connected TRBV12-3 or TRBV12-4 to TRBJ1-6; 7 of the junction bases match TRBD1. The CDR3 measures 14 amino acids from cysteine to phenylalanine. Left in the record is the CDR3 DNA by itself, 42 bases read in frame from the first base. Trimming accounts for 6 bases at V and 6 bases at J, while the number of junction bases matched to no gene is 5.